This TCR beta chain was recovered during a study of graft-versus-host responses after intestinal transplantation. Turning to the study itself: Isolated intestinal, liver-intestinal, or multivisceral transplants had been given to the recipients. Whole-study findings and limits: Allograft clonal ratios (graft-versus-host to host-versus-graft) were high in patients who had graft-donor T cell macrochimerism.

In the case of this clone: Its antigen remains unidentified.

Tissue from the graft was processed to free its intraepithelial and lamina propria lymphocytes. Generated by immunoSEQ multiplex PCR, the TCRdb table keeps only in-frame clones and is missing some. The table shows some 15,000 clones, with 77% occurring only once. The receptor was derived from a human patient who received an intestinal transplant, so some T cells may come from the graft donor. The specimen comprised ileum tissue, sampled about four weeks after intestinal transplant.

The CDR3 region is CASSPMDRTYNSPLHF. The CDR3 DNA reads TGTGCCAGCAGCCCTATGGACAGGACATATAATTCACCCCTCCACTTT. This chain joins TRBV6-6 and TRBJ1-6, with TRBD1 matching over 7 bases. After removal of 6 bases from V and 4 bases from J, the junction contained 9 bases not matched to a gene. This CDR3 spans 16 amino acids. CDR1 and CDR2 from the germline V gene are MNHNY and SVGAGI (reference sequence).